This T cell receptor beta chain originates from a study of response to subunit inactivated influenza vaccine. Using its own MiXCR run on the RT-PCR reads, TCRdb lists one record per CDR3 protein. The sample shows hundreds of thousands of distinct CDR3 sequences, roughly 10% of them seen only once. Germline CDR1 and CDR2: KGHSY and FQNENV. V was pared by 0 bases and J by 7 bases, with 7 bases of the junction left unmatched. This CDR3 has 15 amino acids. This clonotype was picked up many times. Its antigen is not identified. Points from the study as a whole: Every seasonal influenza vaccination brings in few new T cells, the authors suggested.

The receptor was derived from a man in his forties or fifties who received an inactivated influenza vaccine. Specimen: PBMCs from blood, collected on the day of vaccination. V gene TRBV16 combines with J gene TRBJ1-2, with 8 bases matching TRBD1. In DNA form, the CDR3 reads TGTGCCAGCAGCCAATCTTTTCAGGGGGCGAGTGGCTACACCTTC. This gives the protein CASSQSFQGASGYTF.